The rows below give T cell receptor beta chains drawn from one sample of a study of blood T cells in healthy people across ages. TCRdb reprocessed the 5' RACE reads with MiXCR, giving one entry per CDR3 protein. The data contain over 550,000 distinct CDR3 sequences, around 31% of them singletons. The sequencing input was blood. The receptor set was obtained from a woman of 80 years or more in good health. CDR3s include the opening cysteine and the closing phenylalanine or tryptophan. Each record gives: J gene, V gene, CDR3 protein.

>TRBJ2-5|TRBV5-1
CASSLERTGTQYF
>TRBJ1-4|TRBV7-9
CASSEVDSYEKLFF
>TRBJ1-2|TRBV12-3/TRBV12-4
CASSRWTDNYGYTF
>.|TRBV6-5
CASSYSDIPRGQETQYF
>TRBJ1-4|TRBV9
CASSVAGTGPTNEKLFF
>TRBJ1-4|TRBV6-6
CASSYSSEREKLFF
>TRBJ2-5|TRBV4-1
CASSQEPAGTGLETQYF
>TRBJ1-1|TRBV9
CASSVEVNTEAFF
>TRBJ1-1|TRBV7-6
CASSQNRGPEAFF
>TRBJ2-4|TRBV7-2
CASSHDRVSINIQYF
>TRBJ2-5|TRBV12-3/TRBV12-4
CASSWKNHGETQYF
>TRBJ2-5|TRBV19
CASNPSGGETQYF